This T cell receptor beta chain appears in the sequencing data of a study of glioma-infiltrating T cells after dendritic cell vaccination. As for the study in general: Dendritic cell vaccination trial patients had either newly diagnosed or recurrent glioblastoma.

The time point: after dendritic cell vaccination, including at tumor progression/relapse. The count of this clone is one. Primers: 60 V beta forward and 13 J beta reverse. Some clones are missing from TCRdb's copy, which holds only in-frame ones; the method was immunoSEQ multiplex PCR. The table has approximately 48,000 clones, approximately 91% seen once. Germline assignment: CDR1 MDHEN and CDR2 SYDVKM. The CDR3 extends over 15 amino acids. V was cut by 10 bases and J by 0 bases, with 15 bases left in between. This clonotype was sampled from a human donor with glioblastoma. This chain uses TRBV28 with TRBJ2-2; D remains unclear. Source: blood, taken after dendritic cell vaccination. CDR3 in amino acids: CATMIKSPNTGELFF. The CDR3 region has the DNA TGTGCCACCATGATAAAGAGCCCGAACACCGGGGAGCTGTTTTTT.